The T cell receptor (beta chain) under discussion was sequenced for a study of T-cell reconstitution after alpha-beta-depleted transplantation in children. This clonotype was detected ten times or more. Preparing the TCRbeta library involved the use of unique molecular identifiers. TCRdb analysed the PCR reads with MiXCR anew, one entry per CDR3 protein. The sample records 600,000 to 700,000 distinct CDR3 sequences, around 13% being singletons. The receptor was isolated from a girl aged 2 to 10 with congenital amegakaryocytic thrombocytopenia, due to receive a stem cell transplant. The input for sequencing was PBMCs, taken before TCRalphabeta/CD19-depleted stem cell transplant.

Here the CDR3 reads CASSLEAGGPSDTQYF. The DNA of the CDR3 is TGCGCCAGCAGCTTGGAGGCGGGAGGGCCCTCAGATACGCAGTATTTT. The chain links TRBV5-1 to TRBJ2-3; 9 positions agree with TRBD2. Germline V lookup: CDR1 SGHRS, CDR2 YFSETQ. J gave up 4 bases and V 0 bases, and 6 bases lay outside the gene matches. The CDR3 totals 16 residues.